The source of this T cell receptor beta chain is a study of a mutant IDH1 vaccine in newly diagnosed glioma (dated by TCRdb to the early 2020s). Background on the whole study: Of the 32 patients who were treated, 62.5% were male and about 40% were female, and the mean age was around 40 years. Before enrollment, most patients had been given radiochemotherapy with temozolomide as standard therapy, while the rest had received either radiotherapy alone or temozolomide alone. Peripheral blood samples were drawn at six visits, namely V03 (baseline), V05, V07, V10, V12 and V13. Longitudinal TCRB deep sequencing was done for roughly 23 treated patients, wherever samples were available for exploratory analyses. The full study reports these points: Selection of PBMC samples for TCRB deep sequencing was based on availability. Changes in the top peripheral T cell clonotypes picked up by TCRB sequencing did not appear to be linked to pseudoprogression. According to the authors, sample limitations meant that analyses of patient blood samples could not be reproduced. Across multiple MHC alleles, vaccine-induced immune responses were seen in around 93% of patients.

Libraries were prepared through the immunoSEQ multiplex PCR assay. Rearranged TCR beta chain sequences were amplified with the hsTCRB Kit following the manufacturer's protocol. An Illumina MiSeq was used to sequence the TCRB libraries. Per the authors' processing: The kit vendor's proprietary platform handled demultiplexing, trimming and gene mapping. Entries here come from immuneACCESS through TCRdb and include only in-frame sequences with V and J called. Some clones fail to appear in such tables; in the studies checked, an unresolved V gene covers under half of the shortfall, and the cause of the remainder is unknown. Clone size and the V and J calls come from that table; the DNA yielded D and trimming. The sample yields just under 95,000 clones; about 80% were counted once. Around 7% of the sample comes from the top ten. This clone has more than one count but fewer than ten. Its antigen is unknown. The record has no base qualities; no much larger clone is one base away.

The time point label, as the study defines it: baseline, week 1 (first vaccination visit). This sample's treatment or condition label indicates: pre-vaccination baseline after standard-of-care therapy. Donors had newly diagnosed WHO grade 3 or 4 IDH1-mutant astrocytomas with loss of nuclear ATRX. The samples were drawn from NOA16, a multicentre, single-arm, open-label phase I trial in Germany that tested a mutant IDH1 peptide vaccine in humans for the first time. Visit V03 blood draws served as the baseline sample for immunogenicity testing. Genomic DNA for TCRB sequencing was extracted from EDTA blood using the DNeasy Blood and Tissue Kit. The CDR3, from cysteine to phenylalanine, totals 16 residues. Only the CDR3 part of the read is kept: 48 bases, read in frame from the first base. V is pruned by 4 bases and J by 6 bases, leaving 12 bases of the junction without a gene match. CDR1 and CDR2 were assigned from the germline V gene (reference sequence) as LNHDA and SQIVND.

Material: PBMCs, obtained from a glioma patient treated with radiotherapy, temozolomide or both. This chain is built from TRBV19 and TRBJ1-1, with 9 bases aligning to TRBD1. This clonotype originated in a man in his forties with glioma. Here is the DNA: TGTGCCAGTAGTACAACCGGGACAGGGAGCATGGCTGAAGCTTTCTTT. The encoded protein is CASSTTGTGSMAEAFF.